These 22 T cell receptor beta chains originate from one sample sequenced in a study of spatial heterogeneity in lung cancer. Time point of the sample: sample taken at primary tumor resection. Whole RNA came from tumor, nontumor lung or frozen PBMC and was sequenced without being sorted. TCRdb redid the calling of the 5' RACE reads with MiXCR, one entry per CDR3 protein. Of some 39,000 distinct CDR3 sequences in the sample, about 6.7% were seen once. Sequenced material: PBMCs, taken at surgery. The receptors were gathered from a female donor with early-stage non-small cell lung cancer.

This clonotype was counted many times. The chain carries TRBV7-2 and TRBJ1-1, with 11 bases fitting TRBD1. CDR1 and CDR2 (germline): SGHTA, FQGNSA. CDR3 length equals 14 residues. V was clipped by 6 bases and J by 3 bases; unmatched bases: 3. The CDR3 reads CASRDRGRDTEAFF. The CDR3 region has the DNA TGTGCCAGCAGGGACAGGGGGCGGGACACTGAAGCTTTCTTT.

This clonotype was recorded many times. The CDR3 nucleotides read TGCAGTGCTAGAGAATTCCCGCTCAATTCACCCCTCCACTTT. As protein: CSAREFPLNSPLHF. This chain connects TRBV20-1 to TRBJ1-6, with unresolved D. V lost 0 bases and J 7 bases, leaving 10 bases between the germline ends. CDR1 DFQATT and CDR2 SNEGSKA come from the germline V gene (reference sequence). The CDR3 sequence is 14 residues long.

The CDR3 sequence: CASGGSGDGYTF. CDR3 coding DNA: TGTGCCAGCGGAGGGAGCGGGGATGGCTACACCTTC. This rearrangement joins TRBV7-9 to TRBJ1-2; D is ambiguous. The V end was cut by 8 bases, the J end by 6 bases, with 13 bases between. CDR3 size: 12 residues. Per germline, CDR1 SEHNR and CDR2 FQNEAQ (reference sequence).

This clonotype was recorded at least ten times. The CDR3 loop is CSASRQNQPQHF. DNA of the CDR3: TGCAGTGCTAGCAGACAGAATCAGCCCCAGCATTTT. The gene calls are TRBV20-1 and TRBJ1-5; maybe TRBD1 (5 bases). The CDR3 is 12 amino acids. V lost 3 bases to trimming and J lost 4 bases, with 7 bases between them. CDR1 and CDR2 from the germline V gene are DFQATT and SNEGSKA (reference sequence).

This clonotype was detected ten times or more. V is TRBV9 and J is TRBJ2-5; D unresolved. The germline V and J ends were trimmed by 2 bases and 5 bases, with 13 bases remaining between them. CDR1 and CDR2 (germline): SGDLS, YYNGEE. The CDR3 is made up of 14 amino acids. The chain's CDR3 is CASSVRLGEETQYF. In DNA form, the CDR3 reads TGTGCCAGCAGCGTTCGACTGGGTGAGGAGACCCAGTACTTC.

The genes are TRBV4-3 and TRBJ1-2; D is unresolved. V was pared by 0 bases and J by 2 bases, with 13 bases between. The CDR3 is made up of 16 amino acids. Germline V gene lookup returns CDR1 LGHNA and CDR2 YSLEER. For the CDR3, the DNA is TGCGCCAGCAGCCAAGAGTATTCAACGGAGAACTATGGCTACACCTTC. Translated: CASSQEYSTENYGYTF.

This clonotype was counted ten times or more. The V call is TRBV7-9, the J call TRBJ1-5; D is ambiguous. V dropped 1 base and J dropped 3 bases, with 7 bases sitting between them. The CDR3 contains 14 residues. Germline V gives CDR1 SEHNR, CDR2 FQNEAQ (reference sequence). Here the CDR3 reads CASSLGTDNQPQHF. As DNA, the CDR3 is TGTGCCAGCAGCTTAGGGACCGACAATCAGCCCCAGCATTTT.

There are a few counts of this clonotype. The chain carries TRBV5-1 and TRBJ1-1; 9 nucleotides align to TRBD1. With V trimmed by 2 bases and J by 10 bases, 9 bases remained unmatched. Germline V lookup: CDR1 SGHRS, CDR2 YFSETQ. The CDR3 runs 14 residues. CDR3 nucleotides: TGCGCCAGCAGCTTATTACAGGGGGCCTTAGGAGCTTTCTTT. Translation: CASSLLQGALGAFF.

This clonotype was seen more than once but under ten times. The chain links TRBV5-1 to TRBJ2-3, with TRBD1 identical over 12 bases. Per the germline V gene, CDR1 is SGHRS and CDR2 is YFSETQ. This CDR3 is 14 amino acids long. V shed 4 bases, J shed 7 bases, and the junction held 4 bases outside the gene matches. CDR3: CASSMGQGANTQYF. The CDR3 DNA sequence: TGCGCCAGCAGCATGGGACAGGGGGCCAATACGCAGTATTTT.

The sample holds a few counts of this clonotype. The chain couples TRBV7-2 to TRBJ1-6, with D perhaps matching TRBD1 (5 bases). V was clipped by 3 bases and J by 8 bases, with 14 bases between them. Germline loops: CDR1 SGHTA, CDR2 FQGNSA. CDR3 size: 15 residues. The CDR3 loop reads CASSFDGGFDSPLHF. CDR3 bases: TGTGCCAGCAGCTTTGATGGGGGTTTTGATTCACCCCTCCACTTT.

This clonotype was detected many times. This sequence joins TRBV12-3 or TRBV12-4 and TRBJ2-6, with 10 bases identical to TRBD1. With V trimmed by 1 base and J by 1 base, 4 bases remained unmatched. This CDR3 comprises 18 residues. CDR3 nucleotide sequence: TGTGCCAGCAGTTTAGTAGGGACAGGGGTATCTGGGGCCAACGTCCTGACTTTC. Encoded protein: CASSLVGTGVSGANVLTF.

Many counts were recorded for this clonotype. V and J are TRBV15 and TRBJ2-1; D is perhaps TRBD2 (5 bases). The V gene's germline CDR1 is LNHNV and CDR2 YYDKDF (reference sequence). CDR3 size: 16 residues. V lost 3 bases and J 0 bases, leaving 12 bases between the germline ends. The CDR3, as DNA: TGTGCCACCAGCAGCGAGCTAGCCAGCTCCTACAATGAGCAGTTCTTC. This encodes CATSSELASSYNEQFF.

This clonotype was seen at least ten times. The chain carries TRBV18 and TRBJ2-5, with no clear D. In germline, CDR1 is KGHSH, CDR2 LQKENI. V was pared by 3 bases and J by 5 bases, with 7 bases between. The CDR3 has 12 amino acids. The CDR3 is CASSPSPETQYF. Written as DNA, the CDR3 is TGTGCCAGCTCACCTTCGCCGGAGACCCAGTACTTC. The whole variable domain, remainder taken from reference TRBV18 and TRBJ2-5, is NAGVMQNPRHLVRRRGQEARLRCSPMKGHSHVYWYRQLPEEGLKFMVYLQKENIIDESGMPKERFSAEFPKEGPSILRIQQVVRGDSAAYFCASSPSPETQYFGPGTRLLVL.

This clonotype has only a few counts. The chain carries TRBV2 and TRBJ1-2; no clear D gene. The length of the CDR3 is 12 residues. V lost 1 base, J lost 3 bases, and 3 bases lay in between. CDR1 and CDR2 (germline): SNHLY, FYNNEI. This CDR3 is CASSEGDYGYTF. CDR3 DNA sequence: TGTGCCAGCAGTGAAGGAGACTATGGCTACACCTTC.

In this sample, this clonotype turned up many times. The CDR3 sequence is CASSALDPNYGYTF. For the CDR3, the DNA is TGCGCCAGCAGCGCCCTAGATCCTAACTATGGCTACACCTTC. The chain has TRBV5-1 and TRBJ1-2; D call uncertain. V was pared by 4 bases and J by 0 bases, with 10 bases between. Germline V gives CDR1 SGHRS, CDR2 YFSETQ. The CDR3 sequence is 14 residues long.

This clonotype has a count of ten or more. V usage is TRBV2 and J usage is TRBJ2-3; TRBD2 matches at 7 bases. Germline-derived CDR1 and CDR2 are SNHLY and FYNNEI. The CDR3 has 13 amino acids. With V trimmed by 4 bases and J by 7 bases, 5 bases remained unmatched. CDR3: CASSAERGYTQYF. The CDR3 nucleotides are TGTGCCAGCAGTGCAGAGCGGGGTTATACGCAGTATTTT.

The chain combines TRBV6-5 with TRBJ2-5; TRBD2 aligns across 9 bases. This CDR3 has 19 residues. Germline values: CDR1 MNHEY, CDR2 SVGAGI. J gave up 0 bases and V 2 bases, and 13 bases lay outside the gene matches. The CDR3 here is CASSYRPSGETAYQETQYF. In nucleotides, the CDR3 is TGTGCCAGCAGTTACCGCCCTAGCGGGGAGACGGCGTACCAAGAGACCCAGTACTTC.

This clonotype was detected only a few times. The rearrangement joins TRBV18 to TRBJ2-5, with 7 bases fitting TRBD1. Germline CDR1 reads KGHSH; CDR2 reads LQKENI. There are 15 residues in the CDR3. The J segment lost 1 base and the V segment lost 4 bases, leaving 6 bases of the junction unmatched. The CDR3 spells CASSQDRGLQETQYF. The CDR3, as DNA: TGTGCCAGCTCACAAGATAGGGGGCTCCAAGAGACCCAGTACTTC. Complete variable domain (other parts from reference TRBV18 and TRBJ2-5): NAGVMQNPRHLVRRRGQEARLRCSPMKGHSHVYWYRQLPEEGLKFMVYLQKENIIDESGMPKERFSAEFPKEGPSILRIQQVVRGDSAAYFCASSQDRGLQETQYFGPGTRLLVL.

Ten or more counts support this clonotype. The rearrangement uses TRBV7-6 and TRBJ2-2; D gene uncertain. Trimming pared 5 bases from V and 6 bases from J, leaving 10 bases between. Germline V gives CDR1 SGHVS, CDR2 FNYEAQ. There are 13 residues in the CDR3. In DNA, the CDR3 is TGTGCCAGCAGCCGACGTAACCCCGGGGAGCTGTTTTTT. Amino acid sequence: CASSRRNPGELFF.

At least ten counts were recorded for this clonotype. The gene calls are TRBV24-1 and TRBJ1-5; no definite D call. Germline V CDR1 and CDR2: KGHDR, SFDVKD. This CDR3 contains 16 residues. V lost 3 bases to trimming and J lost 8 bases, with 19 bases between them. The CDR3 nucleotides read TGTGCCACCAGTGATGCGACCGCCACGGACGGGAAGCCCCAGCATTTT. Protein product: CATSDATATDGKPQHF.

There are many counts of this clonotype. The chain joins TRBV20-1 to TRBJ2-7; no clear D. V shed 3 bases and J shed 2 bases, with 11 bases lying between them. Germline assignment: CDR1 DFQATT and CDR2 SNEGSKA (reference sequence). CDR3 length: 13 residues. The CDR3 region has the DNA TGCAGTGCTAGGGTAGACACTACCTACGAGCAGTACTTC. This encodes CSARVDTTYEQYF.

The chain uses TRBV7-9 and TRBJ2-4; D is perhaps TRBD1 (5 bases). With 3 bases removed from V and 3 bases from J, the gap between germline ends came to 12 bases. The CDR3 is 15 residues long. In germline, CDR1 is SEHNR, CDR2 FQNEAQ (reference sequence). As DNA, the CDR3 is TGTGCCAGCAGCTTGATACAGGACGGCAAAAACATTCAGTACTTC. This sequence encodes CASSLIQDGKNIQYF.